This T cell receptor (beta chain) was found in a study of shared T cell receptors in the human thymus. Method: immunoSEQ multiplex PCR; TCRdb's copy keeps in-frame clones and lacks some. The table lists some 720,000 clones, 70% to 90% of them singletons. The same sample was also used in a study of human thymus T cells. As that study records: Resections removed during corrective heart surgery provided the thymus tissue used. Both thymic and peripheral blood repertoires showed apparently biased V and J usage. Highly overlapping thymic repertoires in unrelated individuals were reported by related research.

The sequence derives from a boy under three years old with a congenital heart defect. Sequencing used thymocytes.

The CDR3 DNA reads TGTGCCAGCAGTGGACAGGGGGCTGGGGGCTACACCTTC. It encodes CASSGQGAGGYTF. V usage is TRBV27 and J usage is TRBJ1-2; TRBD1 agrees at 11 bases. Germline CDR1 and CDR2: MNHEY and SMNVEV (reference sequence). With 5 bases clipped from V and 8 bases from J, the junction kept 4 bases outside the gene matches. The CDR3 consists of 13 residues.